This T cell receptor beta chain came from a study of control samples from healthy donors and cancer patients. Assay used: immunoSEQ multiplex PCR; TCRdb lists only in-frame clones, some missing. The sample lists about 100,000 clones; about 85% were seen once. The CDR3 runs to 20 residues. V dropped 1 base and J dropped 0; count of bases not matched to a gene: 14. Germline values: CDR1 LNHDA, CDR2 SQIVND (reference sequence). This chain joins TRBV19 and TRBJ1-5, with 8 bases lining up with TRBD1. The sequence was collected from a man under 40 in good health. Source material: blood. DNA for the CDR3: TGTGCCAGTAGTATAGGAAGTCGGGGCAGGGGGCCATCTAGCAATCAGCCCCAGCATTTT. It translates to CASSIGSRGRGPSSNQPQHF.